The entry below gives a single TCR beta chain sequence along with its context. The entry originates in a study of blood T cell repertoires in COVID-19. Study context: Samples of COVID-19 (acute and convalescent) were obtained from the United States, Italy and Spain. Sample material is recorded as cDNA or gDNA derived from T cells, B-cell-depleted T cells, or PBMCs.

Per the study methods: Scientists estimated how many nucleated cells there were by amplifying reference gene primers. This table comes from immunoSEQ multiplex PCR, and its TCRdb copy is limited to in-frame clones, with some not included. V and J calls and clone size come straight from that table; D and trimming were deduced from the DNA. The table includes 30,000 or so clones, more than 75% detected once. V lost 0 bases to trimming and J lost 2 bases; unmatched junction nucleotides: 2. Germline loops: CDR1 LGHNA, CDR2 YSLEER. The CDR3 length is 15 residues. This receptor was taken from a man older than 75 with active or convalescent COVID-19. The material sequenced was peripheral blood. The rearrangement uses TRBV4-3 and TRBJ2-7; 9 bases line up with TRBD2. CDR3 coding DNA: TGCGCCAGCAGCCAAGACGGGACTAGCCCCTACGAGCAGTACTTC. It translates to CASSQDGTSPYEQYF.